Presented here are 20 T cell receptor beta chains from one specimen sequenced in a study of T cell changes during pregnancy in multiple sclerosis. Profiling relied on immunoSEQ multiplex PCR, and the TCRdb table lists in-frame clones only, not all of them. The sample records 95,000 to 100,000 clones, more than 90% being singletons. The sample consisted of peripheral blood, taken in the second trimester of pregnancy. The receptors originated from a female donor with multiple sclerosis, enrolled in a pregnancy study.

This chain joins TRBV7-8 and TRBJ2-7; the D is unclear. Between the trimmed V and J ends, which lost 5 bases and 5 bases, there was a span of 16 bases. Germline V CDR1 and CDR2: SGHVS, FQNEAQ. CDR3 length: 14 amino acids. The CDR3 region has the DNA TGTGCCAGCAGCCCCGCTGGGCGTGCGAACGAGCAGTACTTC. It encodes CASSPAGRANEQYF.

This chain connects TRBV10-3 to TRBJ2-1, with TRBD1 as a possible D gene (6 bases). Trimming cost V 10 bases and J 4 bases, with 11 bases left between them. The CDR3 totals 12 residues. Germline values: CDR1 ENHRY, CDR2 SYGVKD. As DNA, the CDR3 is TGTGCCACCGGGACATTATACAATGAGCAGTTCTTC. Its protein product is CATGTLYNEQFF.

This chain's CDR3 is CASSLGGRAETQYF. The CDR3 nucleotides are TGTGCCAGCAGTTTGGGAGGGAGGGCAGAGACCCAGTACTTC. The genes are TRBV28 and TRBJ2-5, with 7 bases aligning to TRBD2. Germline loops: CDR1 MDHEN, CDR2 SYDVKM. V was pared by 3 bases and J by 4 bases, with 5 bases of the junction left unmatched. This CDR3 is built from 14 residues.

The chain employs TRBV28 and TRBJ2-5, with no clear D. The V end lost 2 bases, the J end lost 2 bases, and 18 bases lay between the germline ends. The CDR3 length is 17 residues. Germline loops: CDR1 MDHEN, CDR2 SYDVKM. CDR3 bases: TGTGCCAGCAGTTTACGGGTCAGCTTTCAATTACAAGAGACCCAGTACTTC. The encoded protein is CASSLRVSFQLQETQYF.

The chain has TRBV18 and TRBJ2-7; 14 nucleotides line up with TRBD2. The CDR3 is 17 amino acids. Unmatched junction bases numbered 7, after V lost 1 base and J lost 5 bases. CDR1 KGHSH and CDR2 LQKENI come from the germline V gene. CDR3 sequence (DNA): TGTGCCAGCTCACCACTTGGACTAGCGGGAGGAATCAACGAGCAGTACTTC. It translates to CASSPLGLAGGINEQYF.

The chain recombines TRBV9 with TRBJ2-3; 7 bases map to TRBD2. The trim removed 0 bases at V and 2 bases at J, leaving 6 bases unmatched. The CDR3 totals 16 residues. In germline, CDR1 is SGDLS, CDR2 YYNGEE. CDR3 DNA sequence: TGTGCCAGCAGCGTAGGTAGCGGGTCCTACACAGATACGCAGTATTTT. The encoded protein is CASSVGSGSYTDTQYF.

The chain links TRBV19 to TRBJ1-5; 9 bases fit TRBD1. Trimming cost V 4 bases and J 7 bases; bases outside gene matches: 5. The CDR3 covers 14 residues. CDR1 and CDR2 (germline): LNHDA, SQIVND (reference sequence). The CDR3 DNA sequence: TGTGCCAGTAGTACGGGACAGGGAAACCAGCCCCAGCATTTT. Protein product: CASSTGQGNQPQHF.

This chain joins TRBV15 and TRBJ2-3; weak D call: TRBD1 (6 bases). V was trimmed by 3 bases and J by 5 bases, leaving 18 bases between them. The CDR3 covers 16 residues. Germline V CDR1 and CDR2: LNHNV, YYDKDF (reference sequence). DNA for the CDR3: TGTGCCACCAGCAGGGCCAGGGGTGGGGTAGGAGATACGCAGTATTTT. This sequence encodes CATSRARGGVGDTQYF.

The CDR3 DNA is TGTGCCAGCAGTGCGAGACTAGCGGGAAATGAGCAGTTCTTC. This encodes CASSARLAGNEQFF. V is TRBV27 and J is TRBJ2-1; TRBD2 matches at 11 bases. J was trimmed by 7 bases and V by 5 bases; bases with no gene match: 4. Germline lookup yields CDR1 MNHEY and CDR2 SMNVEV (reference sequence). This CDR3 is built from 14 residues.

V gene TRBV5-1 combines with J gene TRBJ2-7, with 8 bases lining up with TRBD1. This CDR3 comprises 15 residues. Looked up from germline, CDR1 is SGHRS and CDR2 is YFSETQ. The trim removed 4 bases at V and 2 bases at J, leaving 8 bases unmatched. The CDR3 region is CASSPRQGSAYEQYF. The CDR3 nucleotides are TGCGCCAGCAGCCCTAGACAGGGGTCTGCCTACGAGCAGTACTTC.

The chain has TRBV7-3 and TRBJ2-5; no clear D gene. This CDR3 has 14 amino acids. Trimming took off 1 base at V and 5 bases at J, with 11 bases between the two ends. CDR1 and CDR2 from the germline V gene are SGHTA and FQGTGA. The CDR3 DNA reads TGTGCCAGCAGCTTAATTAGAGAAGAGGAGACCCAGTACTTC. Its translation: CASSLIREEETQYF.

The chain employs TRBV29-1 and TRBJ2-7, with 12 nucleotides matching TRBD1. Germline V gene lookup returns CDR1 SQVTM and CDR2 ANQGSEA. J gave up 4 bases and V 7 bases, and 11 bases lay outside the gene matches. This CDR3 is built from 15 residues. CDR3 loop: CSGAKGTGGGYEQYF. CDR3 in DNA: TGCAGCGGAGCTAAAGGGACAGGGGGCGGGTACGAGCAGTACTTC.

This clone showed up just a few times. CDR3 in DNA: TGTGCCAGCAGCCTGGGGGAGCGCCTCACCGGGGAGCTGTTTTTT. This sequence encodes CASSLGERLTGELFF. J is TRBJ2-2 and V is TRBV5-4; D is tentatively TRBD1 or TRBD2 (5 bases each). This CDR3 is built from 15 residues. Between the trimmed V and J ends, which lost 4 bases and 4 bases, there was a span of 14 bases. Germline CDR1 reads SGHNT; CDR2 reads YYREEE (reference sequence).

The chain uses TRBV7-8 and TRBJ2-1, with 16 bases aligning to TRBD2. Germline V gene data show CDR1 as SGHVS and CDR2 as FQNEAQ. V gave up 2 bases and J gave up 5 bases; unmatched junction bases: 18. The CDR3 is 22 residues long. The chain's CDR3 is CASSLSPALGLAGGGMDNEQFF. CDR3 DNA sequence: TGTGCCAGCAGCTTAAGCCCTGCGTTGGGACTAGCGGGAGGGGGGATGGACAATGAGCAGTTCTTC.

The genes are TRBV5-1 and TRBJ2-7, with D hard to call. The CDR3 extends over 14 amino acids. In germline, CDR1 is SGHRS, CDR2 YFSETQ. V lost 2 bases and J lost 2, with 11 bases in between. For the CDR3, the DNA is TGCGCCAGCAGCTTAAGAGAAACGCCCTACGAGCAGTACTTC. It yields the protein CASSLRETPYEQYF. Together with reference TRBV5-1 and TRBJ2-7, the CDR3 gives the full variable domain: KAGVTQTPRYLIKTRGQQVTLSCSPISGHRSVSWYQQTPGQGLQFLFEYFSETQRNKGNFPGRFSGRQFSNSRSEMNVSTLELGDSALYLCASSLRETPYEQYFGPGTRLTVT.

This clone was found once. This chain connects TRBV5-4 to TRBJ2-7, with a possible D match to TRBD2 (5 bases). The CDR3 runs to 12 residues. CDR1 and CDR2 (germline): SGHNT, YYREEE (reference sequence). With 4 bases removed from V and 7 bases from J, the gap between germline ends came to 12 bases. The CDR3 DNA follows: TGTGCCAGCAGCCGCCGCCCGGGGGAGCAGTACTTC. It is translated as CASSRRPGEQYF.

The genes are TRBV7-9 and TRBJ2-7; 7 positions match TRBD1. CDR1 SEHNR and CDR2 FQNEAQ come from the germline V gene (reference sequence). The CDR3 length is 15 residues. J gave up 3 bases and V 5 bases, and 10 bases lay outside the gene matches. The DNA for the CDR3 is TGTGCCAGCAGCCCGAAGACAGGGCTAGGCTACGAGCAGTACTTC. Protein sequence: CASSPKTGLGYEQYF.

This chain connects TRBV28 to TRBJ2-1, with a tentative D call TRBD1 (6 bases). Germline loops: CDR1 MDHEN, CDR2 SYDVKM. The CDR3 spans 12 residues. V gave up 7 bases and J gave up 9 bases, with 13 bases separating them. CDR3 amino acids: CASKGELPEQFF. CDR3 nucleotide sequence: TGTGCCAGCAAGGGGGAACTACCTGAGCAGTTCTTC. Combining the CDR3 with reference TRBV28 and TRBJ2-1 gives the whole variable domain DVKVTQSSRYLVKRTGEKVFLECVQDMDHENMFWYRQDPGLGLRLIYFSYDVKMKEKGDIPEGYSVSREKKERFSLILESASTNQTSMYLCASKGELPEQFFGPGTRLTVL.

V gene TRBV15 combines with J gene TRBJ1-1; D possibly corresponds to TRBD1 (5 bases). The V end lost 5 bases, the J end lost 4 bases, and 14 bases lay between the germline ends. CDR1 is LNHNV, CDR2 YYDKDF, per germline (reference sequence). This CDR3 contains 14 residues. The CDR3 coding sequence is TGTGCCACCAGCTTGGGGCGCGGGAGCACTGAAGCTTTCTTT. It translates to CATSLGRGSTEAFF.

V is TRBV4-2 and J is TRBJ2-3; TRBD2 matches at 9 bases. The CDR3 has 16 amino acids. V was clipped by 0 bases and J by 4 bases; unmatched bases: 5. Germline CDR1 reads LGHNA; CDR2 reads YNFKEQ. CDR3 protein: CASSQELGTSPDTQYF. The CDR3 DNA reads TGTGCCAGCAGCCAAGAGTTAGGGACTAGCCCAGATACGCAGTATTTT.